Described below is a single TCR beta chain sequence and its context. The germline V gene encodes CDR1 MNHEY and CDR2 SMNVEV (reference sequence). V was pared by 9 bases and J by 2 bases, with 19 bases between. CDR3 length equals 15 residues. This specimen belongs to a study of blood T cell repertoires in COVID-19. Study background: Symptom resolution, clearance, or two negative PCRs marked the recovered donors of Cohort 3. T cells, B-cell-depleted T cells, or PBMCs provided the cDNA or gDNA that served as material.

Researchers sorted participants into cohorts using their self-reported clinical history. TCRdb keeps only in-frame clones here, not all; method: immunoSEQ multiplex PCR. The sample lists some 300,000 clones; more than 70% were seen once. J is TRBJ1-1 and V is TRBV27; the D is unclear. The clonotype comes from a woman aged 55-75 years in a cohort exposed to, infected with or recovered from COVID-19 (not recorded which). Sequenced material: PBMCs or T cells enriched from blood (not recorded which). The CDR3 is CASSPHPGYNTEAFF. CDR3 DNA: TGTGCCAGTTCCCCTCATCCAGGCTATAACACTGAAGCTTTCTTT.